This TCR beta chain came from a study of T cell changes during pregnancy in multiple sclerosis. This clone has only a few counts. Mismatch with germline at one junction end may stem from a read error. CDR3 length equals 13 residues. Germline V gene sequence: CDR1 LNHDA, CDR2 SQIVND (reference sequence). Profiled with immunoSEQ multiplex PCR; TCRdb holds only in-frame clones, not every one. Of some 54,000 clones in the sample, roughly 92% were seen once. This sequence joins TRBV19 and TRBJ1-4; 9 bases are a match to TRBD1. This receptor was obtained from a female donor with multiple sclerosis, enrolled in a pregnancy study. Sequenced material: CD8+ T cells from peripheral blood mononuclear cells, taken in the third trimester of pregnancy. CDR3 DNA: TGCCTATCGCGGGACAGGGCGAATGAAAAACTGTTTTTT. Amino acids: CLSRDRANEKLFF.